This TCR beta chain was obtained from a study of cytomegalovirus exposure and HLA in healthy donors. About the study: The roughly 670 first-cohort repertoires shared a platform with the 120 or so validation repertoires, as reported in a later analysis.

Comments on this clone: Its matching antigen is unknown.

The study, taken as a whole, reports: Subsequent analysis showed first-cohort TCR clusters tending to co-occur in 120 validation repertoires. Many donors carried some public TCRs, although rarity characterized most TCR sequences. The authors confirmed in vitro that three CMV-associated chains were specific for CMV antigens.

Sequencing was performed with immunoSEQ multiplex PCR; in TCRdb, only in-frame clones are kept and a portion is missing. The repertoire holds 92,000 or so clones, with 95% to 97% as singletons. CDR1 is SGHNT, CDR2 YYREEE, per germline (reference sequence). Trimming took off 6 bases at V and 7 bases at J, with 13 bases between the two ends. The CDR3 has 12 amino acids. This receptor was obtained from a man younger than 35 in good health and CMV-seronegative. The chain couples TRBV5-4 to TRBJ1-1; D is undetermined. Sequencing was done on a sample of PBMCs. The CDR3 sequence: CASTLPAGEAFF. As DNA, the CDR3 is TGTGCCAGCACCCTGCCGGCGGGTGAAGCTTTCTTT.